Each of the 31 T cell receptor beta chains below was sequenced from the same sample in a study of CD8 T cells in ankylosing spondylitis. The antigens for these receptors are not known. Each CDR3 protein is one row after TCRdb ran MiXCR on the 5' RACE reads. The sample includes some 200,000 distinct CDR3 sequences, more than 5.5% of them seen just once. The study's findings and limits: Ankylosing spondylitis blood appeared to carry a characteristic TCR beta motif of seven to nine highly homologous variants.

The material sequenced was blood, either unsorted or a sorted T cell fraction (not recorded which). These receptors were obtained from a male donor with ankylosing spondylitis.

There are many counts of this clonotype. This sequence joins TRBV4-1 and TRBJ2-6, with no clear D. Between the trimmed V and J ends, which lost 4 bases and 0 bases, there was a span of 4 bases. The CDR3 consists of 14 residues. CDR1 is MGHRA and CDR2 is YSYEKL in the germline V gene. As DNA, the CDR3 is TGCGCCAGCAGCCGATACTCTGGGGCCAACGTCCTGACTTTC. This gives the protein CASSRYSGANVLTF.

The chain combines TRBV13 with TRBJ1-1; D is perhaps TRBD1 (6 bases). CDR1 and CDR2 from the germline V gene are PRHDT and FYEKMQ (reference sequence). Trimming stripped 1 base from V and 8 bases from J, with 8 bases between. This CDR3 is 12 amino acids long. The CDR3 reads CASSLEDREAFF. CDR3 DNA: TGTGCCAGCAGCTTAGAGGACAGAGAAGCTTTCTTT.

This clonotype was seen at least ten times. The chain links TRBV20-1 to TRBJ2-2, with TRBD2 matching 8 bases. Germline CDR1 and CDR2: DFQATT and SNEGSKA (reference sequence). The CDR3 totals 14 residues. The V segment lost 6 bases and the J segment 5 bases; nucleotides outside the gene matches: 8. CDR3 coding DNA: TGCAGTGCGGTGAGCGGGAGAGGAACCGGGGAGCTGTTTTTT. Translating gives CSAVSGRGTGELFF.

The sample holds a few counts of this clonotype. The CDR3 region is CSAPSLMDSHYEQYF. The CDR3, as DNA: TGCAGTGCCCCCTCTCTAATGGACTCGCACTACGAGCAGTACTTC. The genes are TRBV20-1 and TRBJ2-7, with D possibly matching TRBD2 (5 bases). The CDR3 covers 15 residues. Trimming left V 6 bases short and J 3 bases short, with 21 bases between. Germline CDR1 DFQATT, CDR2 SNEGSKA (reference sequence).

In this sample, this clonotype turned up many times. The CDR3 DNA follows: TGTGCCAGCAGTTTAAAAGGCCTTCTTTCCTACGAGCAGTACTTC. Translating it yields CASSLKGLLSYEQYF. This rearrangement joins TRBV27 to TRBJ2-7; D not resolved. V lost 2 bases and J 1 base, leaving 12 bases between the germline ends. CDR1 MNHEY and CDR2 SMNVEV come from the germline V gene (reference sequence). This CDR3 has 15 amino acids.

Ten or more counts support this clonotype. This chain connects TRBV20-1 to TRBJ2-4, with 7 positions matching TRBD1. The CDR3 is made up of 19 amino acids. V lost 4 bases to trimming and J lost 0 bases; unmatched junction nucleotides: 18. Per germline, CDR1 DFQATT and CDR2 SNEGSKA (reference sequence). The CDR3 DNA reads as TGCAGTGCTAACCGAAACAGGGGCCCAACCGGCTTAGCCAAAAACATTCAGTACTTC. It is translated as CSANRNRGPTGLAKNIQYF.

This clonotype was detected ten times or more. The CDR3 region has the DNA TGCAGTGCTAGGGGAAGGGATAACTATGGCTACACCTTC. Translation gives CSARGRDNYGYTF. V and J are TRBV20-1 and TRBJ1-2; D gene ambiguous. V was pared by 3 bases and J by 1 base, with 9 bases between. The CDR3 is made up of 13 amino acids. The germline V gene has CDR1 DFQATT and CDR2 SNEGSKA (reference sequence).

The table lists this clonotype with a few counts. The V and J genes are TRBV19 and TRBJ2-1; maybe TRBD1 (6 bases). V gave up 9 bases and J gave up 8 bases, with 20 bases separating them. The germline CDR1 and CDR2 sequences are LNHDA and SQIVND (reference sequence). The CDR3 spans 14 residues. The CDR3 DNA is TGTGCCAGGCCTAGACTCGGGACAATCCATGAGCAGTTCTTC. Protein sequence: CARPRLGTIHEQFF.

This clonotype was picked up a small number of times. CDR3 DNA sequence: TGTGCCAGCAGCTCGACCCCCGCCAGCAATCAGCCCCAGCATTTT. The encoded protein is CASSSTPASNQPQHF. The genes are TRBV7-8 and TRBJ1-5; D is unresolved. The CDR3 covers 15 residues. The ends were cut back, 4 bases at V and 1 base at J, with 11 bases in the middle. Germline CDR1 reads SGHVS; CDR2 reads FQNEAQ.

This clonotype has at least ten counts. J is TRBJ2-3 and V is TRBV5-1; D perhaps matches TRBD2 (5 bases). Germline V CDR1 and CDR2: SGHRS, YFSETQ. V lost 3 bases to trimming and J lost 2 bases, with 13 bases between them. The CDR3 is 15 amino acids. CDR3 bases: TGCGCCAGCAGCTCGGACTCATTGTACACAGATACGCAGTATTTT. It is translated as CASSSDSLYTDTQYF.

This clonotype occurred many times. This chain connects TRBV5-1 to TRBJ1-1; D remains unclear. Germline CDR1 is SGHRS and CDR2 is YFSETQ. The CDR3 has 13 amino acids. Trimming removed 0 bases from V and 6 bases from J, with 9 bases in between. The CDR3 spells CASSLAGVSEAFF. CDR3 sequence (DNA): TGCGCCAGCAGCTTGGCCGGGGTTTCTGAAGCTTTCTTT.

This clonotype was seen repeatedly, ten times or more. This chain joins TRBV6-2 or TRBV6-3 and TRBJ2-7, with D perhaps matching TRBD1 (6 bases). The CDR3 consists of 13 residues. V gave up 7 bases and J gave up 3 bases, with 13 bases separating them. Per the germline V gene, CDR1 is MNHEY and CDR2 is SVGEGT. CDR3 nucleotide sequence: TGTGCCAGCACCGGGACAATAGGCTACGAGCAGTACTTC. Protein: CASTGTIGYEQYF.

This rearrangement joins TRBV19 to TRBJ2-6; TRBD1 matches 9 bases. V shed 5 bases and J 4 bases; nucleotides not matched to a gene: 15. CDR3 length equals 19 residues. Germline V gene lookup returns CDR1 LNHDA and CDR2 SQIVND (reference sequence). CDR3 bases: TGTGCCAGTAGTGCTAGGACAGGGGCCCACTACTCAGGGGCCAACGTCCTGACTTTC. Translation gives CASSARTGAHYSGANVLTF.

This clonotype was recorded many times. The J gene is TRBJ2-7, the V gene TRBV6-2 or TRBV6-3; D is undetermined. The CDR3 is made up of 14 amino acids. V was pared by 8 bases and J by 3 bases, with 17 bases between. Germline V gene lookup returns CDR1 MNHEY and CDR2 SVGEGT. This CDR3 reads CASAWLGFIYEQYF. For the CDR3, the DNA is TGTGCCAGCGCTTGGTTGGGTTTTATCTACGAGCAGTACTTC.

There are many counts of this clonotype. The chain joins TRBV20-1 to TRBJ2-1; 8 positions agree with TRBD1. With 6 bases clipped from V and 9 bases from J, the junction kept 13 bases outside the gene matches. CDR1 and CDR2 (germline): DFQATT, SNEGSKA (reference sequence). This CDR3 comprises 14 residues. The CDR3 nucleotides read TGCAGTGCCCTCCCAGACAGGGGTAGGAGTGAGCAGTTCTTC. Its protein product is CSALPDRGRSEQFF.

This clonotype was seen at least ten times. The chain links TRBV7-8 to TRBJ1-6; no firm D call. Germline CDR1 is SGHVS and CDR2 is FQNEAQ. There are 15 residues in the CDR3. Trimming pared 5 bases from V and 2 bases from J, leaving 10 bases between. The CDR3 loop reads CASSPGAAYNSPLHF. CDR3 bases: TGTGCCAGCAGCCCCGGCGCCGCCTATAATTCACCCCTCCACTTT.

This clonotype was detected many times. The CDR3 DNA is TGCAGTGCTAGAGATCCACTAGCGGCGAACACCGGGGAGCTGTTTTTT. It is translated as CSARDPLAANTGELFF. The V call is TRBV20-1, the J call TRBJ2-2; 8 bases agree with TRBD2. Germline V gene data show CDR1 as DFQATT and CDR2 as SNEGSKA (reference sequence). Trimming took 0 bases from V and 0 from J; bases not matched to a gene: 3. This CDR3 has 16 amino acids.

At least ten counts were recorded for this clonotype. V and J are TRBV28 and TRBJ2-7; no firm D call. This CDR3 contains 13 residues. Germline V gene data show CDR1 as MDHEN and CDR2 as SYDVKM. V dropped 6 bases and J dropped 2 bases, with 11 bases sitting between them. The CDR3 loop is CASRSTITYEQYF. CDR3 bases: TGTGCCAGCAGATCCACGATCACCTACGAGCAGTACTTC. Full variable domain (remainder filled in from reference TRBV28 and TRBJ2-7): DVKVTQSSRYLVKRTGEKVFLECVQDMDHENMFWYRQDPGLGLRLIYFSYDVKMKEKGDIPEGYSVSREKKERFSLILESASTNQTSMYLCASRSTITYEQYFGPGTRLTVT.

At least ten counts were recorded for this clonotype. The V call is TRBV6-2 or TRBV6-3, the J call TRBJ2-5; D possibly corresponds to TRBD1 (6 bases). The V end was cut by 11 bases, the J end by 3 bases, with 16 bases between. The CDR3 contains 13 residues. The germline CDR1 and CDR2 sequences are MNHEY and SVGEGT. The CDR3 loop reads CAARGRGKETQYF. CDR3 DNA: TGTGCCGCTCGGGGCAGGGGAAAAGAGACCCAGTACTTC.

This rearrangement joins TRBV7-2 to TRBJ2-7, with a tentative D call TRBD2 (6 bases). The CDR3 extends over 15 amino acids. V lost 1 base and J 1 base, leaving 11 bases between the germline ends. Germline values: CDR1 SGHTA, CDR2 FQGNSA. The CDR3, as DNA: TGTGCCAGCAGCTTAGGTTTGGGGAGGTCCTACGAGCAGTACTTC. The encoded protein is CASSLGLGRSYEQYF.

V and J are TRBV6-2 or TRBV6-3 and TRBJ2-1, with TRBD1 matching 7 bases. In germline, CDR1 is MNHEY, CDR2 SVGEGT. V lost 5 bases to trimming and J lost 9 bases; unmatched junction nucleotides: 7. The CDR3 runs 13 residues. The CDR3 loop reads CASSDTGAGEQFF. The CDR3 DNA follows: TGTGCCAGCAGTGACACAGGGGCTGGTGAGCAGTTCTTC.

The sample holds many counts of this clonotype. The gene calls are TRBV28 and TRBJ1-1; no definite D call. There are 17 residues in the CDR3. Trimming stripped 4 bases from V and 6 bases from J, with 24 bases between. Germline loops: CDR1 MDHEN, CDR2 SYDVKM. The CDR3 protein is CASSSGIWGDVTPEAFF. The DNA for the CDR3 is TGTGCCAGCAGTTCTGGGATATGGGGTGACGTGACGCCTGAAGCTTTCTTT.

This clonotype was found many times. The V call is TRBV20-1, the J call TRBJ2-3, with TRBD1 matching over 7 bases. The CDR3 is 17 amino acids. CDR1 is DFQATT and CDR2 is SNEGSKA in the germline V gene (reference sequence). The V segment lost 0 bases and the J segment 4 bases; nucleotides outside the gene matches: 13. This CDR3 reads CSARDRVRGSSPDTQYF. The DNA of the CDR3 is TGCAGTGCTAGAGATCGGGTCAGGGGGAGTTCTCCAGATACGCAGTATTTT.

This clonotype came up a few times. CDR3 sequence: CASSSRQGKGETQYF. CDR3 coding DNA: TGTGCCAGCAGCTCAAGACAGGGGAAAGGAGAGACCCAGTACTTC. The gene calls are TRBV11-2 and TRBJ2-5; 8 positions match TRBD1. The germline gives CDR1 SGHAT, CDR2 FQNNGV. The CDR3 consists of 15 residues. Germline trimming cut 4 bases from V and 4 bases from J; bases unmatched to any gene: 8.

This clonotype was seen many times. The V gene is TRBV7-9, the J gene TRBJ2-1, with D uncertain. The CDR3 has 13 amino acids. The V end lost 5 bases, the J end lost 7 bases, and 12 bases lay between the germline ends. CDR1 and CDR2 from the germline V gene are SEHNR and FQNEAQ (reference sequence). CDR3 bases: TGTGCCAGCAGCACCGGTCGGCGGAATGAGCAGTTCTTC. Translation gives CASSTGRRNEQFF.

The chain recombines TRBV4-2 with TRBJ1-2; D is uncertain. Trimming took 1 base from V and 5 from J, leaving 11 bases between them. This CDR3 has 14 residues. Germline CDR1 and CDR2: LGHNA and YNFKEQ. CDR3 region: CASSQVGQPYGYTF. The CDR3 DNA reads TGTGCCAGCAGCCAAGTCGGGCAGCCGTATGGCTACACCTTC.

In its sample, this clonotype was seen a few times. This could be a read error, since a much larger clone is one nucleotide away. The V and J genes are TRBV20-1 and TRBJ2-3, with 9 bases aligning to TRBD2. Per germline, CDR1 DFQATT and CDR2 SNEGSKA (reference sequence). The CDR3 has 16 amino acids. Here the CDR3 reads CCALYSSGEGIGTQYF. The DNA for the CDR3 is TGCTGTGCCTTATATTCTAGCGGGGAGGGTATCGGTACGCAGTATTTT.

In its sample, this clonotype was seen many times. CDR3 protein: CASSPGRGSNQPQHF. The CDR3 DNA is TGTGCCAGCAGCCCGGGGAGGGGCAGCAATCAGCCCCAGCATTTT. V and J are TRBV28 and TRBJ1-5; weak D call: TRBD1 (5 bases). Germline V CDR1 and CDR2: MDHEN, SYDVKM. The CDR3 sequence is 15 residues long. Trimming pared 6 bases from V and 1 base from J, leaving 13 bases between.

This clonotype has only a few counts. The rearrangement joins TRBV6-5 to TRBJ2-7, with 10 bases identical to TRBD1. The CDR3 spans 15 residues. The germline V gene has CDR1 MNHEY and CDR2 SVGAGI. V lost 0 bases, J lost 4 bases, and 3 bases stayed unmatched. CDR3 loop: CASSYSWDRGYEQYF. DNA of the CDR3: TGTGCCAGCAGTTACTCCTGGGACAGGGGTTACGAGCAGTACTTC.

This clonotype was recorded many times. The chain couples TRBV5-6 to TRBJ2-4, with D perhaps TRBD1 (6 bases). V gave up 2 bases and J gave up 2 bases, with 8 bases separating them. Germline CDR1 SGHDT, CDR2 YYEEEE. The CDR3 sequence is 14 residues long. The CDR3 DNA reads TGTGCCAGCAGCTTCAGGGGAACCAAAAACATTCAGTACTTC. It specifies CASSFRGTKNIQYF.

There are many counts of this clonotype. The chain couples TRBV4-1 to TRBJ2-7; D is ambiguous. CDR3 length equals 13 residues. From germline, CDR1 is MGHRA and CDR2 YSYEKL. The V and J ends lost 1 base and 3 bases respectively, with 7 bases between them. The CDR3 sequence is CASSQVGNYEQYF. CDR3 nucleotides: TGCGCCAGCAGCCAAGTAGGTAACTACGAGCAGTACTTC.